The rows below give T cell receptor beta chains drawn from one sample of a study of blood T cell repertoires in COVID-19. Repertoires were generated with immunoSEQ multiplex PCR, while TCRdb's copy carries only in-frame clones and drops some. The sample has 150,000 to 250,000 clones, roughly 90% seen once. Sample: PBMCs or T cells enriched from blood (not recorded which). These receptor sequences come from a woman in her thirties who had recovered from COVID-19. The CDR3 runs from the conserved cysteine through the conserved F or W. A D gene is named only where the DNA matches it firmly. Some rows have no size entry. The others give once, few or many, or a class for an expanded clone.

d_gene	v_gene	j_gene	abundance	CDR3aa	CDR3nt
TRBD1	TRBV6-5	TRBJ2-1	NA	CASSYRDRTYNEQFF	TGTGCCAGCAGTTACCGGGACAGGACATACAATGAGCAGTTCTTC
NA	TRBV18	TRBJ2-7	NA	CASSPGPDKSYEQYF	TGTGCCAGCTCACCTGGCCCAGACAAATCCTACGAGCAGTACTTC
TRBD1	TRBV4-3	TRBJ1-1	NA	CASSQETGGALGDAFF	TGCGCCAGCAGCCAGGAAACAGGGGGCGCGTTGGGGGATGCTTTCTTT
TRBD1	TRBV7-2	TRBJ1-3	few	CASRGQGASGNTIYF	TGTGCCAGCAGGGGACAGGGGGCTTCTGGAAACACCATATATTTT
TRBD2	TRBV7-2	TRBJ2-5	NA	CASSLGTSGRRETQYF	TGTGCCAGCAGCCTCGGGACTAGCGGGAGACGAGAGACCCAGTACTTC
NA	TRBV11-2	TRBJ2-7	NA	CASSPRAWPGEQYF	TGTGCCAGCAGCCCGAGGGCCTGGCCGGGAGAGCAGTACTTC
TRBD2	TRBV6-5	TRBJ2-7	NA	CASKGELAGDEQYF	TGTGCCAGCAAGGGGGAACTAGCGGGGGACGAGCAGTACTTC
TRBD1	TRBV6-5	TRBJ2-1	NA	CASSNSRGNEQFF	TGTGCCAGCAGCAACTCCAGGGGGAATGAGCAGTTCTTC
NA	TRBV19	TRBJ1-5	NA	CASSSSVGPYNQPQHF	TGTGCCAGTAGTAGTTCTGTTGGCCCGTATAATCAGCCCCAGCATTTT
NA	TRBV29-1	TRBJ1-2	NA	CSGGLDYGYTF	TGCAGCGGGGGACTCGACTATGGCTACACCTTC
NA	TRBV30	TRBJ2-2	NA	CAWRSGTNTGELFF	TGTGCCTGGAGATCCGGGACAAACACCGGGGAGCTGTTTTTT
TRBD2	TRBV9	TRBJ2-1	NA	CASSGGGNYNEQFF	TGTGCCAGCAGCGGCGGGGGGAACTACAATGAGCAGTTCTTC
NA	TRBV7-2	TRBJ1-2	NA	CASSSSGANYGYTF	TGTGCCAGCAGCTCGTCTGGAGCTAACTATGGCTACACCTTC
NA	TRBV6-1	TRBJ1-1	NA	CASSAAGEVDAFF	TGTGCCAGCAGTGCAGCAGGGGAGGTCGACGCTTTCTTT
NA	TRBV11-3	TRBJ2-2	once	CASSLRIGSGGELFF	TGTGCCAGCAGCTTAAGAATCGGGAGTGGCGGGGAGCTGTTTTTT
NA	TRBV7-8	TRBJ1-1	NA	CASSSLGVPTEAFF	TGTGCCAGCAGCTCCCTCGGGGTTCCGACTGAAGCTTTCTTT
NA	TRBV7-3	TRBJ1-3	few	CASSQGLERNTIYF	TGTGCCAGCAGCCAAGGATTGGAGAGGAACACCATATATTTT
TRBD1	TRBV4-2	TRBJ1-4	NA	CASSQTDRATNEKLFF	TGTGCCAGCAGCCAAACCGACAGGGCAACTAATGAAAAACTGTTTTTT
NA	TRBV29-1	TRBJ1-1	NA	CSVQDIGMSTEAFF	TGCAGCGTTCAGGACATTGGGATGAGCACTGAAGCTTTCTTT
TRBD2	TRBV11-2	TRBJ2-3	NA	CASSLTSGRSTDTQYF	TGTGCCAGCAGCCTTACTAGCGGGAGGTCGACAGATACGCAGTATTTT
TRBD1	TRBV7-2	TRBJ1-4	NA	CASSPGQGGREKLFF	TGTGCCAGCAGCCCAGGTCAGGGGGGACGTGAAAAACTGTTTTTT
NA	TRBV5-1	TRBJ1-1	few	CASSLGDISTEAFF	TGCGCCAGCAGCTTGGGAGACATATCCACTGAAGCTTTCTTT
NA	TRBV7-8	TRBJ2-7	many	CASSPPFGTGYEQYF	TGTGCCAGCAGCCCCCCCTTTGGCACAGGATACGAGCAGTACTTC
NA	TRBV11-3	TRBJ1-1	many	CASSLDGREGDTEAFF	TGTGCCAGCAGCTTAGATGGTAGGGAGGGAGACACTGAAGCTTTCTTT
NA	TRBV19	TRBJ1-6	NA	CASSIFDNGNSPLHF	TGTGCCAGTAGTATTTTTGATAACGGGAATTCACCCCTCCACTTT
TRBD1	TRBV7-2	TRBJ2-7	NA	CASSLGTGKGVYEQYF	TGTGCCAGCAGCTTAGGGACAGGGAAGGGTGTCTACGAGCAGTACTTC
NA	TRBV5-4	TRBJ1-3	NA	CASSLNRAKGNTIYF	TGTGCCAGCAGCTTGAACAGGGCTAAGGGAAACACCATATATTTT
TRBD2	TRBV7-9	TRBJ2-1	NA	CASSSPLAGGGNEQFF	TGTGCCAGCAGCTCCCCGCTAGCGGGAGGGGGCAATGAGCAGTTCTTC
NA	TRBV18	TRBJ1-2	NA	CASSPPAGPYGYTF	TGTGCCAGCTCACCACCGGCAGGTCCCTATGGCTACACCTTC
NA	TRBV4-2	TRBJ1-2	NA	CASSQKISTTTSANYGYTF	TGTGCCAGCAGCCAAAAGATCTCAACAACCACCTCAGCTAACTATGGCTACACCTTC
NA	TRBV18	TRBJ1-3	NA	CASSPLDNANSGNTIYF	TGTGCCAGCTCACCATTAGACAACGCAAACTCTGGAAACACCATATATTTT
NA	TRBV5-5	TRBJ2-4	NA	CASSLIATLAKNIQYF	TGTGCCAGCAGCTTGATCGCTACTTTAGCCAAAAACATTCAGTACTTC
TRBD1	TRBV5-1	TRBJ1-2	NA	CASSRGTGGSYGYTF	TGCGCCAGCAGCAGGGGGACAGGGGGCTCCTATGGCTACACCTTC
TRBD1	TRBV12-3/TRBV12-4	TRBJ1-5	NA	CASSYTGDQPQHF	TGTGCCAGCAGCTACACAGGGGATCAGCCCCAGCATTTT
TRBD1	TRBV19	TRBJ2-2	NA	CASRPDRGGGELFF	TGTGCCAGTAGACCTGACAGGGGCGGCGGGGAGCTGTTTTTT
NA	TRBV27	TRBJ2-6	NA	CASGRTVSGANVLTF	TGTGCCAGCGGACGGACAGTCTCTGGGGCCAACGTCCTGACTTTC
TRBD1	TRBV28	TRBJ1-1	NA	CASYRGNTEAFF	TGTGCCAGTTACAGGGGGAACACTGAAGCTTTCTTT
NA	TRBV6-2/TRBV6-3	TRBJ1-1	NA	CASSYSGGGTEAFF	TGTGCCAGCAGTTACTCCGGGGGGGGGACTGAAGCTTTCTTT
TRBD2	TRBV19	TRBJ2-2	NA	CASCTGTSGSAGELFF	TGTGCCAGTTGTACCGGGACTAGCGGGAGTGCCGGGGAGCTGTTTTTT
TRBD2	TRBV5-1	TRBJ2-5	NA	CASSLTSGGYYQETQYF	TGCGCCAGCAGCTTGACTAGCGGGGGGTACTACCAAGAGACCCAGTACTTC
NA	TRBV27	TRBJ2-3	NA	CASRDLQSEPSQYF	TGTGCCAGCCGAGATCTCCAAAGTGAGCCTTCGCAGTATTTT
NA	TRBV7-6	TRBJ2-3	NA	CASSLQGPPTDTQYF	TGTGCCAGCAGCTTACAGGGCCCCCCCACAGATACGCAGTATTTT
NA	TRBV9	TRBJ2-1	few	CASARSRGNEQFF	TGTGCCAGCGCGCGTAGTAGGGGAAATGAGCAGTTCTTC
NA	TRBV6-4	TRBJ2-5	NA	CASSAGGRVEETQYF	TGTGCCAGCAGTGCCGGGGGGCGTGTCGAAGAGACCCAGTACTTC
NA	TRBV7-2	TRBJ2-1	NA	CASSPTIGNEQFF	TGTGCCAGCAGCCCCACTATCGGCAATGAGCAGTTCTTC
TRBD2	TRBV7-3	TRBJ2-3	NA	CASSLTPGLADRTDTQYF	TGTGCCAGCAGCTTAACCCCGGGACTAGCGGACCGCACAGATACGCAGTATTTT
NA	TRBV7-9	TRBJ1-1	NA	CASSLLGQMGTEAFF	TGTGCCAGCAGCTTATTAGGACAGATGGGCACTGAAGCTTTCTTT
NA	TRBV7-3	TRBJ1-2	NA	CASSLAGNYGYTF	TGTGCCAGCAGCTTAGCCGGGAACTATGGCTACACCTTC
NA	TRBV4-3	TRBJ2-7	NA	CASSQVWTVTYEQYF	TGCGCCAGCAGCCAAGTTTGGACAGTGACCTACGAGCAGTACTTC
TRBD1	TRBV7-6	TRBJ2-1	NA	CASSSAQGAYEQFF	TGTGCCAGCAGCTCGGCACAGGGGGCCTATGAGCAGTTCTTC
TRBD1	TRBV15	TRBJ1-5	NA	CATSRDSEGAGNQPQHF	TGTGCCACCAGCAGAGATAGTGAGGGGGCCGGCAATCAGCCCCAGCATTTT
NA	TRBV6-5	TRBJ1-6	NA	CASSYRTDNSPLHF	TGTGCCAGCAGTTACCGGACAGATAATTCACCCCTCCACTTT
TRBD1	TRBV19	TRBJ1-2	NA	CASRNRDRIYGYTF	TGTGCCAGTCGTAATCGGGACAGGATTTATGGCTACACCTTC
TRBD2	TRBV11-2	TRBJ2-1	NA	CASSLSTSGSFEQFF	TGTGCCAGCAGCTTATCGACTAGCGGGAGTTTTGAGCAGTTCTTC
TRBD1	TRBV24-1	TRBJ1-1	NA	CATSRQGQAFF	TGTGCCACCAGCAGACAGGGTCAGGCTTTCTTT
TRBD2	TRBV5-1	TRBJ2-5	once	CASSLSAGVETQYF	TGCGCCAGCAGCTTGAGTGCGGGAGTGGAGACCCAGTACTTC
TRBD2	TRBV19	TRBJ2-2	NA	CASSTGEGPNTGELFF	TGTGCCAGTAGTACGGGGGAGGGCCCCAACACCGGGGAGCTGTTTTTT
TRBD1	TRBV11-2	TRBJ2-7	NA	CASSPGQGAESYEQYF	TGTGCCAGCAGCCCGGGACAGGGGGCAGAGTCCTACGAGCAGTACTTC
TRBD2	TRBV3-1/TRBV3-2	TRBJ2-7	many	CASSQDGLGLASTYF	TGTGCCAGCAGCCAAGATGGGCTGGGACTAGCGAGTACGTACTTC